This entry is about one T cell receptor (beta chain). Its antigen is currently not known. Base-call qualities are not available, and no considerably larger clone is one nucleotide away. This record belongs to a study of blood T cell repertoires in COVID-19 (dated by TCRdb to the early 2020s). Regarding the research as a whole: The collaborator samples originated in the United States, Italy and Spain and spanned the acute and convalescent phases of COVID-19. The prospective study material was composed of cDNA or gDNA derived from T cells, B-cell-depleted T cells, or PBMCs. The dataset comprised deeply sampled blood TCRbeta repertoires from subjects exposed to, actively infected with, or recovered from COVID-19. The repertoires were released in a freely available public database intended as a resource for research on the immune response to SARS-CoV-2. The samples were drawn from two sources: the first 160 participants of the ongoing ImmuneRACE study, and 1,200 or so subjects contributed by 6 global collaborators. Sample metadata almost always included a de-identified subject ID, COVID-19 status, age in years and sex. Where available, HLA class I and class II types were obtained from metadata supplied by the sample provider rather than from assay-based typing. Overall study outcomes, separate from this receptor: The amount of clinical and demographic metadata varied by source and participant and was provided uncurated.

CDR1 and CDR2 were assigned from the germline V gene as KGHDR and SFDVKD. Including cysteine and phenylalanine, the CDR3 has 14 amino acids. Just CDR3 DNA is preserved here, 42 bases in frame from base 1. After removal of 9 bases from V and 6 bases from J, the junction retains 7 bases not matched to a gene. TCRbeta CDR3 regions were amplified from genomic DNA by means of the immunoSEQ Assay, a bias-controlled multiplex PCR. The source study handled its data this way. Within the assay, amplification of reference gene primers was used to estimate how many nucleated cells each sample contained. To quantify the absolute abundance of each unique TCRbeta CDR3 rearrangement, sequence reads were collapsed and filtered. For each sample, productive Simpson clonality was calculated as the square root of Simpson's diversity index over productive rearrangements. The source is immuneACCESS, and TCRdb retained only in-frame sequences with V and J called. Part of the clones is not carried over; for the studies checked, unresolved V genes explain less than half of this, and the remainder is unexplained. That table gives V, J and clone size, and the DNA gave D and trimming. Across this sample there are tens of thousands of clones, with approximately 76% seen only once. The ten largest clonotypes hold about a sixth of the sample.

The collaborating institutions used their own protocols to collect whole blood in K2EDTA tubes. Collaborator samples were shipped for TCRbeta analysis as frozen whole blood, isolated PBMCs, or DNA extracted from either sample type. This clonotype originated in a man aged 70 or older with active or convalescent COVID-19. The rearrangement joined TRBV24-1 to TRBJ2-1; 10 bases in the middle match TRBD1. The sequencing input was peripheral blood. The CDR3 region reads CATGRGQGSNEQFF. The DNA reads TGTGCCACCGGACGGGGACAGGGGAGCAATGAGCAGTTCTTC.